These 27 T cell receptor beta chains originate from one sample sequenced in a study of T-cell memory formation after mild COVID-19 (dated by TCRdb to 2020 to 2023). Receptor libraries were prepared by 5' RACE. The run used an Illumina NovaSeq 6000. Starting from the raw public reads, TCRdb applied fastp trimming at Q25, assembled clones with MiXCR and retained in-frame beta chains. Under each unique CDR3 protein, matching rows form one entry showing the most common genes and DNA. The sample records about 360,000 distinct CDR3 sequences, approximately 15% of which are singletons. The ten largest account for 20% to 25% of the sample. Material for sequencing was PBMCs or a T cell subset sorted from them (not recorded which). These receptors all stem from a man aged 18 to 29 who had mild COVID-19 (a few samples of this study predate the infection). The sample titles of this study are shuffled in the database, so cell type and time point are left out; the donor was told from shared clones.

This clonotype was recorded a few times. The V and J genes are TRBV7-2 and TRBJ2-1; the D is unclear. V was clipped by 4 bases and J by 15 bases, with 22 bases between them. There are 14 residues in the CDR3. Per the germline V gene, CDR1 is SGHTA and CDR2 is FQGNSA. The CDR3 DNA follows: TGTGCCAGCAGCTCTACTCCCGGATCCGCTAAAGCGTTCTTC. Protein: CASSSTPGSAKAFF.

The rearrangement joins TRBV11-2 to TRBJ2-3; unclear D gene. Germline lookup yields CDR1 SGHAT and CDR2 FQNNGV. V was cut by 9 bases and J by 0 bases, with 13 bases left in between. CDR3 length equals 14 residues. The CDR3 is CASMTVASTDTQYF. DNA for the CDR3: TGTGCCAGTATGACGGTAGCTAGCACAGATACGCAGTATTTT. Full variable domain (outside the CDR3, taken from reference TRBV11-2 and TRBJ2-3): EAGVAQSPRYKIIEKRQSVAFWCNPISGHATLYWYQQILGQGPKLLIQFQNNGVVDDSQLPKDRFSAERLKGVDSTLKIQPAKLEDSAVYLCASMTVASTDTQYFGPGTRLTVL.

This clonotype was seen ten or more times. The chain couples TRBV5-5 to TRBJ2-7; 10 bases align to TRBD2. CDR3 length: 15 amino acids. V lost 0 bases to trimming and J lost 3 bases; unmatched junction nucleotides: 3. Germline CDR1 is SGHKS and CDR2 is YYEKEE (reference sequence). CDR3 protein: CASSLAASGGYEQYF. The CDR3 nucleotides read TGTGCCAGCAGCTTGGCGGCTAGCGGGGGCTACGAGCAGTACTTC. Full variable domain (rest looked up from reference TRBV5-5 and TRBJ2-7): DAGVTQSPTHLIKTRGQQVTLRCSPISGHKSVSWYQQVLGQGPQFIFQYYEKEERGRGNFPDRFSARQFPNYSSELNVNALLLGDSALYLCASSLAASGGYEQYFGPGTRLTVT.

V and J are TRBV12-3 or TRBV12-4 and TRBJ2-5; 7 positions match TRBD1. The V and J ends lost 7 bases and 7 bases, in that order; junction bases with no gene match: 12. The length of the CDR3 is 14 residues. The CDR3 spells CASNPRDRGGTQYF. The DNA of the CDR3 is TGTGCCAGCAACCCTAGGGACAGAGGTGGGACCCAGTACTTC.

The CDR3 DNA reads as TGCGCCGTCCGTGGCGGCCCCGCGGAAAACATTCAGTACTTC. Encoded protein: CAVRGGPAENIQYF. The J gene is TRBJ2-4, the V gene TRBV23-1; no reliable D call. TRBV23-1 is an ORF, and what it does is uncertain. Trimming took 11 bases from V and 5 from J, leaving 19 bases between them. The CDR3 covers 14 residues.

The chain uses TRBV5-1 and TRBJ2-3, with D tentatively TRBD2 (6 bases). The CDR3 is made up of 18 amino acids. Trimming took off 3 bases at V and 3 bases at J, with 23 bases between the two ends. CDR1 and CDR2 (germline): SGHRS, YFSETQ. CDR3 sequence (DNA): TGCGCCAGCAGCTCTCTAGCGAACGGCCGTGGGGAAACAGATACGCAGTATTTT. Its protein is CASSSLANGRGETDTQYF. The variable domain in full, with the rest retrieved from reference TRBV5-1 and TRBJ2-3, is KAGVTQTPRYLIKTRGQQVTLSCSPISGHRSVSWYQQTPGQGLQFLFEYFSETQRNKGNFPGRFSGRQFSNSRSEMNVSTLELGDSALYLCASSSLANGRGETDTQYFGPGTRLTVL.

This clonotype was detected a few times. CDR3 sequence: CASSRSRDRNTGELFF. In DNA, the CDR3 is TGCGCCAGCAGCCGGAGCCGGGACAGGAACACCGGGGAGCTGTTTTTT. The chain carries TRBV5-1 and TRBJ2-2; 7 nucleotides match TRBD1. The trim removed 4 bases at V and 1 base at J, leaving 7 bases unmatched. Germline CDR1 is SGHRS and CDR2 is YFSETQ. There are 16 residues in the CDR3.

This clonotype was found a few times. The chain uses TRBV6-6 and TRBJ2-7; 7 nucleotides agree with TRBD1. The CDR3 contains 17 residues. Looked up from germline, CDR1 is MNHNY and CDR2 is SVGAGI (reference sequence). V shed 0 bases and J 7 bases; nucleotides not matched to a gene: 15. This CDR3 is CASSYSYGTAPFGEQYF. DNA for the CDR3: TGTGCCAGCAGTTACTCGTATGGGACAGCCCCTTTTGGGGAGCAGTACTTC.

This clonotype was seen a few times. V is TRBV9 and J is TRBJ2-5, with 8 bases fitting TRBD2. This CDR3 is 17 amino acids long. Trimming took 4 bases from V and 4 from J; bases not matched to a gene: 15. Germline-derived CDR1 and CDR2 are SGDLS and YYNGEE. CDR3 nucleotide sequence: TGTGCCAGCAGCTCCTTCGGGGGGGGCCTCACGGGAGAGACCCAGTACTTC. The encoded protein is CASSSFGGGLTGETQYF.

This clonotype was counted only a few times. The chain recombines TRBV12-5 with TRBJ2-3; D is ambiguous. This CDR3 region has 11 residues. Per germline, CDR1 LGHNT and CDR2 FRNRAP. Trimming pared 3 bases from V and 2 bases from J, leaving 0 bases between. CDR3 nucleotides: TGTGCTAGTGGTTTCACAGATACGCAGTATTTT. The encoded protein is CASGFTDTQYF. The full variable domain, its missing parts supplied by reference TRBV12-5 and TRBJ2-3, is DARVTQTPRHKVTEMGQEVTMRCQPILGHNTVFWYRQTMMQGLELLAYFRNRAPLDDSGMPKDRFSAEMPDATLATLKIQPSEPRDSAVYFCASGFTDTQYFGPGTRLTVL.

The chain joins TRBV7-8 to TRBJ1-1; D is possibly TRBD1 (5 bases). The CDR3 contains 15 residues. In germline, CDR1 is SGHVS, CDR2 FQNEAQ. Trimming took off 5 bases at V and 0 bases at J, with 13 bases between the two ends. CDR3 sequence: CASSPPGRMNTEAFF. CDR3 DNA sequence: TGTGCCAGCAGCCCCCCGGGACGTATGAACACTGAAGCTTTCTTT. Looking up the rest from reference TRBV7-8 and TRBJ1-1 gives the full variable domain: GAGVSQSPRYKVAKRGQDVALRCDPISGHVSLFWYQQALGQGPEFLTYFQNEAQLDKSGLPSDRFFAERPEGSVSTLKIQRTQQEDSAVYLCASSPPGRMNTEAFFGQGTRLTVV.

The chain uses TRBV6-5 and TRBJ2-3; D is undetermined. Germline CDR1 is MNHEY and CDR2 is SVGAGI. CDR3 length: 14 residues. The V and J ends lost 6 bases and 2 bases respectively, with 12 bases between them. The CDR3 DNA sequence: TGTGCCAGCAGCGGGTCCGTATACACAGATACGCAGTATTTT. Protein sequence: CASSGSVYTDTQYF.

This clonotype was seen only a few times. DNA for the CDR3: TGCGCCAGCAGCCAAGTAGGGCTGATGAGCTCTGGAAACACCATATATTTT. This codes for CASSQVGLMSSGNTIYF. The chain recombines TRBV4-3 with TRBJ1-3; D call uncertain. Trimming cost V 1 base and J 0 bases, with 13 bases left between them. The length of the CDR3 is 17 residues. The germline V gene has CDR1 LGHNA and CDR2 YSLEER.

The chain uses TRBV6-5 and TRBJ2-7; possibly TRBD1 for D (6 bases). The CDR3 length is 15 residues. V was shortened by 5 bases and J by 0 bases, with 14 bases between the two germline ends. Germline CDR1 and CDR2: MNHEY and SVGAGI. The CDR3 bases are TGTGCCAGCAGTCCATCCGGGACACCCTCCTACGAGCAGTACGTC. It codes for CASSPSGTPSYEQYV.

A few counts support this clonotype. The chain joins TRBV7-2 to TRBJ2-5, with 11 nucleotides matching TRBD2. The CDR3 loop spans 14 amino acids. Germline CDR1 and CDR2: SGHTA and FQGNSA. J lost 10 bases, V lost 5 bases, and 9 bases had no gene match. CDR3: CASSTFLAGGFQYF. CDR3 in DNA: TGTGCCAGCAGCACGTTCCTAGCGGGGGGCTTCCAGTACTTC. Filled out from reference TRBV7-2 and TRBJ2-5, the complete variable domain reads GAGVSQSPSNKVTEKGKDVELRCDPISGHTALYWYRQSLGQGLEFLIYFQGNSAPDKSGLPSDRFSAERTGGSVSTLTIQRTQQEDSAVYLCASSTFLAGGFQYFGPGTRLLVL.

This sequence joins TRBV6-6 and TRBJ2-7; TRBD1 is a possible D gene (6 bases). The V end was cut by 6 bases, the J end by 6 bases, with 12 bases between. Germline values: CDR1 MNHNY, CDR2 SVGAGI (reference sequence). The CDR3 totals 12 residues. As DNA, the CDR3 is TGTGCCAGCAGCACACAGGGAAGCGAGCAGTACGTC. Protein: CASSTQGSEQYV.

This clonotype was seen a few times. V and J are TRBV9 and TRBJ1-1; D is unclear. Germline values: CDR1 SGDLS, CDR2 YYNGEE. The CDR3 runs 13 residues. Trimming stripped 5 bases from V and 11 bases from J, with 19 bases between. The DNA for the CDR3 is TGTGCCAGCAGTCGCCCCTCTCACCTAGAGGCTTTCTTT. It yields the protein CASSRPSHLEAFF.

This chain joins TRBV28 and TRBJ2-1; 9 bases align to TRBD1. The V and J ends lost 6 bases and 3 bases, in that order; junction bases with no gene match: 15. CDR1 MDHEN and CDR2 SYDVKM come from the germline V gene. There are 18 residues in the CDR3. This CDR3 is CASSPLITGTGNYNEQFF. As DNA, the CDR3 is TGTGCCAGCAGCCCCCTCATAACCGGGACAGGGAACTACAATGAGCAGTTCTTC.

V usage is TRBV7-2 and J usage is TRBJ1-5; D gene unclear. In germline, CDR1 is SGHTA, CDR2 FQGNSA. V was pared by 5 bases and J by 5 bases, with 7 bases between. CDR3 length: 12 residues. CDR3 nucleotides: TGTGCCAGCAGCCAAGGGCATCAGCCCCAGCATTTT. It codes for CASSQGHQPQHF.

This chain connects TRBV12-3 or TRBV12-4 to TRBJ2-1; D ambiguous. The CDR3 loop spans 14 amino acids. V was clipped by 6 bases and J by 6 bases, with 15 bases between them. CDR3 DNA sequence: TGTGCCAGCAGCTTAACTTTAACCGGCAATGAGCAGTTCTTC. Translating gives CASSLTLTGNEQFF.

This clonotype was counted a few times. CDR3 region: CASSWGTEAYEQYF. The CDR3 DNA sequence: TGTGCCAGCAGCTGGGGGACGGAGGCCTACGAGCAGTACTTC. This sequence joins TRBV7-2 and TRBJ2-7; D tentatively reads TRBD1 or TRBD2 (5 bases each). The CDR3 extends over 14 amino acids. V lost 4 bases to trimming and J lost 2 bases, with 12 bases between them. The germline CDR1 and CDR2 sequences are SGHTA and FQGNSA.

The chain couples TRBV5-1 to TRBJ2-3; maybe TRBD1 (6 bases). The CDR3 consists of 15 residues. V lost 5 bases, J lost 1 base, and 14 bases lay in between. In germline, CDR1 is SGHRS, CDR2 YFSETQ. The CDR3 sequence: CASRLSEGGTDTQYF. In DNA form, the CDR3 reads TGCGCCAGCAGACTTTCCGAGGGGGGCACAGATACGCAGTATTTT.

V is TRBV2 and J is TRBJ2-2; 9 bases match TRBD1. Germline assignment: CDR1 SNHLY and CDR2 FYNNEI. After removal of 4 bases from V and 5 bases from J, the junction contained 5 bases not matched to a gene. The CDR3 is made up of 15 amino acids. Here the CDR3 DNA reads TGTGCCAGCAGTGCGACAGGGGGTTGGACCGGGGAGCTGTTTTTT. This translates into CASSATGGWTGELFF.

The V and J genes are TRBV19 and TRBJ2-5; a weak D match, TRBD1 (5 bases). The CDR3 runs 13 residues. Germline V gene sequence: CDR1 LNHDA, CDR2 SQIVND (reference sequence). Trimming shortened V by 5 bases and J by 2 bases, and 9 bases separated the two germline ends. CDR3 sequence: CASSVTEQETQYF. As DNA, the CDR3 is TGTGCCAGTAGTGTGACAGAGCAAGAGACCCAGTACTTC.

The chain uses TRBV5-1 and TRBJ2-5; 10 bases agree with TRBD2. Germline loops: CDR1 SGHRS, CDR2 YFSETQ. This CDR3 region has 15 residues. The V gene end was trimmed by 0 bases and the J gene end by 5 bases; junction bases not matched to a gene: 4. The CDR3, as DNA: TGCGCCAGCAGCTTGGAGGGACTAGCGTTGGAGACCCAGTACTTC. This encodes CASSLEGLALETQYF.

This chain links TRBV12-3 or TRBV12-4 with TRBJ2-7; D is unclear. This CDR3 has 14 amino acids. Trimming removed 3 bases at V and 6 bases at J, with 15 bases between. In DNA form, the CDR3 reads TGTGCCAGCAGTTTCCCCAGGTGGGTCGTCGAGCAGTACTTC. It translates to CASSFPRWVVEQYF.

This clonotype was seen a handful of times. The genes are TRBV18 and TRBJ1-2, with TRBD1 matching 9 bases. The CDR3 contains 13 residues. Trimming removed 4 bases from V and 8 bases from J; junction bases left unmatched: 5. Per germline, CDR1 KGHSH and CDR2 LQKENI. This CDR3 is CASSLTGGDGYTF. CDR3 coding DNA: TGTGCCAGCTCACTTACAGGGGGCGACGGCTACACCTTC.